This T cell receptor beta chain was captured in a study of CD8 T cells in ankylosing spondylitis. General observations from the study: About 8 highly homologous variants made up a TCR beta motif that seemed to typify ankylosing spondylitis blood. As reported, disease-linked clones showed significant enrichment in matched ankylosing spondylitis synovial fluid.

Ten or more counts support this clonotype. Its antigen is currently unknown. Via MiXCR, TCRdb re-called the 5' RACE reads, giving one row per CDR3 protein. The table includes some 140,000 distinct CDR3 sequences, 7% to 9% detected once. Trimming left V 6 bases short and J 0 bases short, with 15 bases between. CDR3 length: 15 residues. CDR1 is DFQATT and CDR2 is SNEGSKA in the germline V gene (reference sequence). The chain recombines TRBV20-1 with TRBJ2-1; possibly TRBD2 for D (5 bases). The origin of this receptor is a male donor with ankylosing spondylitis. Source material: synovial fluid, either unsorted or a sorted T cell fraction (not recorded which). CDR3 sequence reads: CSASRGKSSYNEQFF. The DNA of the CDR3 is TGCAGTGCCAGTCGAGGGAAGAGCTCCTACAATGAGCAGTTCTTC.